One sample yielded the 31 T cell receptor beta chains listed below, sequenced in a study of blood T cell repertoires in COVID-19. This table comes from immunoSEQ multiplex PCR, and its TCRdb copy is limited to in-frame clones, with some not included. Among some 19,000 clones listed, roughly 84% were seen once. Sequencing was performed on peripheral blood. Every receptor here comes from a human donor in a cohort sampled during active COVID-19. The donor label of this sample is uncertain.

V and J are TRBV10-1 and TRBJ2-5; 7 nucleotides agree with TRBD1. J lost 4 bases, V lost 3 bases, and 5 bases had no gene match. CDR1 is WNHNN, CDR2 SYGVQD, per germline (reference sequence). The CDR3 sequence is 14 residues long. CDR3 amino acids: CASSEQGMGETQYF. In DNA form, the CDR3 reads TGCGCCAGCAGTGAACAGGGGATGGGAGAGACCCAGTACTTC.

CDR3 residues: CASSVRAGVGYNEQFF. The CDR3 nucleotides read TGTGCCAGCAGCGTCAGAGCGGGAGTGGGATACAATGAGCAGTTCTTC. V gene TRBV9 combines with J gene TRBJ2-1, with 8 bases that match TRBD2. With V trimmed by 2 bases and J by 4 bases, 8 bases remained unmatched. The V gene's germline CDR1 is SGDLS and CDR2 YYNGEE. The CDR3 covers 16 residues. Together with reference TRBV9 and TRBJ2-1, the CDR3 gives the full variable domain: DSGVTQTPKHLITATGQRVTLRCSPRSGDLSVYWYQQSLDQGLQFLIQYYNGEERAKGNILERFSAQQFPDLHSELNLSSLELGDSALYFCASSVRAGVGYNEQFFGPGTRLTVL.

The chain recombines TRBV11-2 with TRBJ2-1, with 10 bases that match TRBD2. The CDR3 is 16 amino acids. Germline trimming cut 5 bases from V and 4 bases from J; bases unmatched to any gene: 8. Germline CDR1 reads SGHAT; CDR2 reads FQNNGV. DNA for the CDR3: TGTGCCAGCAGCACCCCCGCTAGCGGGAGTTACAATGAGCAGTTCTTC. Translating gives CASSTPASGSYNEQFF.

The chain has TRBV5-1 and TRBJ2-7; 12 bases fit TRBD1. Germline V gene data show CDR1 as SGHRS and CDR2 as YFSETQ. Trimming removed 4 bases from V and 7 bases from J; junction bases left unmatched: 9. CDR3 length: 15 residues. CDR3 DNA sequence: TGCGCCAGCAGCCCTCGGGGGGGACAGGGGGCAGAGCAGTACTTC. It is translated as CASSPRGGQGAEQYF.

The chain recombines TRBV5-8 with TRBJ2-1; D is unclear. The germline V gene has CDR1 SGHTS and CDR2 YDEGEE. The CDR3 covers 14 residues. V was shortened by 2 bases and J by 3 bases, with 9 bases between the two germline ends. CDR3 coding DNA: TGTGCCAGCAGCTTCCCCCAGATCTACAATGAGCAGTTCTTC. It codes for CASSFPQIYNEQFF.

The rearrangement uses TRBV7-9 and TRBJ1-1, with D possibly TRBD1 on 5 matching bases. V was cut by 5 bases and J by 3 bases, with 10 bases left in between. Looked up from germline, CDR1 is SEHNR and CDR2 is FQNEAQ (reference sequence). The CDR3 has 13 residues. The CDR3 region has the DNA TGTGCCAGCAGCCTCGACAGTTACACTGAAGCTTTCTTT. As protein: CASSLDSYTEAFF.

The rearrangement links TRBV5-1 to TRBJ2-2; 9 nucleotides align to TRBD1. The ends lost 3 bases at V and 4 bases at J; junction bases unmatched: 1. The germline CDR1 and CDR2 sequences are SGHRS and YFSETQ. The length of the CDR3 is 14 residues. Here the CDR3 reads CASSWGQGTGELFF. CDR3 DNA: TGCGCCAGCAGCTGGGGACAGGGCACCGGGGAGCTGTTTTTT.

The V and J genes are TRBV30 and TRBJ1-1; D perhaps matches TRBD1 (5 bases). Trimming took off 5 bases at V and 3 bases at J, with 19 bases between the two ends. CDR3 length: 15 residues. Germline CDR1 GTSNPN, CDR2 SVGIG (reference sequence). The CDR3, as DNA: TGTGCCTGGGGTAGGGGTTTCGTAAAGGACACTGAAGCTTTCTTT. As protein: CAWGRGFVKDTEAFF.

The rearrangement links TRBV28 to TRBJ2-7; TRBD1 aligns across 7 bases. This CDR3 has 12 amino acids. Germline loops: CDR1 MDHEN, CDR2 SYDVKM. V was clipped by 6 bases and J by 5 bases; unmatched bases: 4. The CDR3 DNA follows: TGTGCCAGCAGGGGACAGAGAAACGAGCAGTACTTC. This translates into CASRGQRNEQYF.

This clone was seen a handful of times. V gene TRBV12-2 combines with J gene TRBJ2-7; the D call in the table, TRBD1, was not verified against the DNA. TRBV12-2 is reported as a pseudogene. The CDR3 loop spans 15 amino acids. CDR3 protein: CASRLVAGAYYEQYF. The CDR3 DNA reads TGTGCAAGTCGCTTAGTTGCAGGGGCGTACTACGAGCAGTACTTC.

The count of this clone is one. This chain links TRBV19 with TRBJ2-7, with 8 bases fitting TRBD1. Losses at the gene ends were 1 base for V and 0 bases for J; bases not matched to a gene: 5. This CDR3 spans 16 amino acids. From germline, CDR1 is LNHDA and CDR2 SQIVND (reference sequence). Written as DNA, the CDR3 is TGTGCCAGTAGTATAGCAGGGGGCAGGAGCTCCTACGAGCAGTACTTC. Encoded protein: CASSIAGGRSSYEQYF.

The chain combines TRBV9 with TRBJ1-6, with 7 bases identical to TRBD1. Unmatched junction bases numbered 12, after V lost 3 bases and J lost 6 bases. This CDR3 contains 17 residues. Per the germline V gene, CDR1 is SGDLS and CDR2 is YYNGEE. The CDR3 region has the DNA TGTGCCAGCAGCGACGAGGCAGGGGGGCACGGTAATTCACCCCTCCACTTT. Its translation is CASSDEAGGHGNSPLHF.

The gene calls are TRBV10-3 and TRBJ2-2, with a tentative D call TRBD2 (5 bases). Germline V gene sequence: CDR1 ENHRY, CDR2 SYGVKD. V dropped 4 bases and J dropped 1 base, with 16 bases sitting between them. This CDR3 is 17 amino acids long. In DNA form, the CDR3 reads TGTGCCATCAGTGCGCAACTAGTGACCCTGAACACCGGGGAGCTGTTTTTT. Its protein product is CAISAQLVTLNTGELFF.

The table lists this clone with a count of one. The chain couples TRBV6-5 to TRBJ2-4; a possible D gene is TRBD2 (6 bases). The CDR3 runs to 15 residues. Looked up from germline, CDR1 is MNHEY and CDR2 is SVGAGI. Trimming removed 6 bases from V and 6 bases from J, with 18 bases in between. CDR3 nucleotides: TGTGCCAGCAGCGCCTCCGGGACTCCCGGAAACATTCAGTACTTC. Amino acids: CASSASGTPGNIQYF.

The V and J genes are TRBV19 and TRBJ2-1; 9 bases agree with TRBD2. The V and J ends lost 5 bases and 7 bases, in that order; junction bases with no gene match: 9. This CDR3 has 15 amino acids. CDR1 and CDR2 (germline): LNHDA, SQIVND (reference sequence). The CDR3 nucleotides are TGTGCCAGTAGTTCGAGGTCTAGCGGGGATAATGAGCAGTTCTTC. Its translation: CASSSRSSGDNEQFF.

V is TRBV6-2 or TRBV6-3 and J is TRBJ2-3, with TRBD1 matching over 8 bases. CDR1 MNHEY and CDR2 SVGEGT come from the germline V gene. Trimming took 2 bases from V and 6 from J; bases not matched to a gene: 10. The CDR3 runs 16 residues. DNA of the CDR3: TGTGCCAGCAGTTACATCGGGACAGGCAATGGGGATACGCAGTATTTT. It yields the protein CASSYIGTGNGDTQYF.

J is TRBJ2-7 and V is TRBV28, with 7 positions matching TRBD1. The CDR3 sequence is 17 residues long. V gave up 7 bases and J gave up 4 bases; unmatched junction bases: 19. Germline lookup yields CDR1 MDHEN and CDR2 SYDVKM. The CDR3: CASTPHADRDPEYEQYF. CDR3 nucleotide sequence: TGTGCCAGCACCCCACACGCCGACAGGGACCCCGAGTACGAGCAGTACTTC. The variable domain in full, completed from reference TRBV28 and TRBJ2-7, reads DVKVTQSSRYLVKRTGEKVFLECVQDMDHENMFWYRQDPGLGLRLIYFSYDVKMKEKGDIPEGYSVSREKKERFSLILESASTNQTSMYLCASTPHADRDPEYEQYFGPGTRLTVT.

The V gene is TRBV27, the J gene TRBJ1-2; no clear D. V lost 2 bases and J lost 9, with 16 bases in between. This CDR3 contains 14 residues. CDR1 MNHEY and CDR2 SMNVEV come from the germline V gene (reference sequence). The CDR3 loop is CASSLGVEQASYTF. The CDR3 DNA follows: TGTGCCAGCAGTTTAGGTGTAGAGCAGGCCAGCTACACCTTC.

The chain couples TRBV5-4 to TRBJ2-3; the D gene is possibly TRBD1 (5 bases). Germline V gene data show CDR1 as SGHNT and CDR2 as YYREEE (reference sequence). Trimming left V 0 bases short and J 0 bases short, with 11 bases between. CDR3 length: 16 residues. The CDR3 region has the DNA TGTGCCAGCAGCTTGGGACAGTCCGTTAGCACAGATACGCAGTATTTT. This sequence encodes CASSLGQSVSTDTQYF.

This sequence joins TRBV5-4 and TRBJ1-3; no reliable D call. The V gene's germline CDR1 is SGHNT and CDR2 YYREEE (reference sequence). The CDR3 runs to 13 residues. The V end lost 2 bases, the J end lost 7 bases, and 10 bases lay between the germline ends. The chain's CDR3 is CASSFGEENTIYF. Written as DNA, the CDR3 is TGTGCCAGCAGCTTCGGGGAAGAGAACACCATATATTTT.

The chain is built from TRBV5-5 and TRBJ1-1, with 8 bases matching TRBD1. J lost 0 bases, V lost 4 bases, and 5 bases had no gene match. Germline CDR1 SGHKS, CDR2 YYEKEE (reference sequence). This CDR3 is 15 amino acids long. The chain's CDR3 is CASSIRQGMNTEAFF. CDR3 DNA: TGTGCCAGCAGCATACGACAGGGGATGAACACTGAAGCTTTCTTT.

The chain employs TRBV7-2 and TRBJ2-2, with TRBD1 identical over 9 bases. Germline V gene lookup returns CDR1 SGHTA and CDR2 FQGNSA. Trimming took 5 bases from V and 6 from J; bases not matched to a gene: 7. This CDR3 region has 15 residues. CDR3 loop: CASSPGQGKAGELFF. As DNA, the CDR3 is TGTGCCAGCAGCCCGGGACAGGGAAAGGCCGGGGAGCTGTTTTTT.

The chain joins TRBV27 to TRBJ2-2, with 9 bases identical to TRBD1. This CDR3 spans 13 amino acids. The germline V gene encodes CDR1 MNHEY and CDR2 SMNVEV (reference sequence). V lost 8 bases to trimming and J lost 4 bases; unmatched junction nucleotides: 2. Here the CDR3 DNA reads TGTGCCAGCGGGACAGGGAGCACCGGGGAGCTGTTTTTT. Protein sequence: CASGTGSTGELFF.

This clone was recorded once. CDR3 in amino acids: CASSSGRGWAREGYEQYF. In DNA form, the CDR3 reads TGTGCCAGCAGCTCCGGGCGCGGATGGGCGCGGGAGGGGTACGAGCAGTACTTC. The rearrangement joins TRBV7-8 to TRBJ2-7, with TRBD2 matching 9 bases. Losses at the gene ends were 4 bases for V and 4 bases for J; bases not matched to a gene: 17. This CDR3 has 18 amino acids. Per the germline V gene, CDR1 is SGHVS and CDR2 is FQNEAQ.

The V gene is TRBV6-5, the J gene TRBJ2-3, with D possibly matching TRBD2 (5 bases). CDR3 size: 12 residues. Per the germline V gene, CDR1 is MNHEY and CDR2 is SVGAGI. Trimming took off 8 bases at V and 2 bases at J, with 8 bases between the two ends. CDR3 nucleotides: TGTGCCAGCGCACTAGTCACAGATACGCAGTATTTT. This encodes CASALVTDTQYF.

The chain is built from TRBV19 and TRBJ1-2, with D possibly being TRBD1 (5 bases). Looked up from germline, CDR1 is LNHDA and CDR2 is SQIVND (reference sequence). The CDR3 runs to 15 residues. V was pared by 1 base and J by 6 bases, with 15 bases between. The CDR3 sequence: CASSIALGTGDGYTF. In DNA form, the CDR3 reads TGTGCCAGTAGTATAGCCCTAGGGACTGGTGATGGCTACACCTTC.

The chain is built from TRBV15 and TRBJ2-6; 8 bases fit TRBD1. The CDR3 loop spans 18 amino acids. The germline CDR1 and CDR2 sequences are LNHNV and YYDKDF (reference sequence). J gave up 0 bases and V 3 bases, and 7 bases lay outside the gene matches. For the CDR3, the DNA is TGTGCCACCAGCAGTCGTAGACAGGGGCACTCTGGGGCCAACGTCCTGACTTTC. It translates to CATSSRRQGHSGANVLTF.

V and J are TRBV5-1 and TRBJ2-1; D perhaps matches TRBD1 (6 bases). V was pared by 4 bases and J by 5 bases, with 16 bases between. The CDR3 totals 15 residues. Germline-derived CDR1 and CDR2 are SGHRS and YFSETQ. The CDR3 spells CASSQSLPGDNEQFF. CDR3 DNA: TGCGCCAGCAGCCAATCCCTCCCAGGGGACAATGAGCAGTTCTTC.

V usage is TRBV2 and J usage is TRBJ1-5; D call uncertain. This CDR3 has 14 residues. Germline V gene sequence: CDR1 SNHLY, CDR2 FYNNEI. Trimming took off 4 bases at V and 3 bases at J, with 10 bases between the two ends. The CDR3 nucleotides are TGTGCCAGCAGTGCAATGGCAGTCAATCAGCCCCAGCATTTT. This translates into CASSAMAVNQPQHF.

Only a few counts were recorded for this clone. The J gene is TRBJ1-6, the V gene TRBV2; D is unclear. CDR1 is SNHLY, CDR2 FYNNEI, per germline. Trimming took off 3 bases at V and 10 bases at J, with 7 bases between the two ends. The CDR3 is 12 amino acids. The CDR3 reads CASSESESPLHF. The CDR3 DNA sequence: TGTGCCAGCAGTGAGAGTGAGTCACCCCTCCACTTT. Full variable domain (outside the CDR3, taken from reference TRBV2 and TRBJ1-6): EPEVTQTPSHQVTQMGQEVILRCVPISNHLYFYWYRQILGQKVEFLVSFYNNEISEKSEIFDDQFSVERPDGSNFTLKIRSTKLEDSAMYFCASSESESPLHFGNGTRLTVT.

This chain joins TRBV27 and TRBJ2-7, with 7 bases identical to TRBD1. J gave up 5 bases and V 5 bases, and 15 bases lay outside the gene matches. In germline, CDR1 is MNHEY, CDR2 SMNVEV (reference sequence). The CDR3 is 16 residues long. CDR3 loop: CASSPLLRQGPDEQYF. In DNA form, the CDR3 reads TGTGCCAGCAGTCCCCTACTCCGACAGGGCCCCGACGAGCAGTACTTC.